This T cell receptor (beta chain) is drawn from a study of vaccination and CD4 T cells after COVID-19. The CDR3 spans 16 residues. J gave up 6 bases and V 1 base, and 8 bases lay outside the gene matches. CDR1 and CDR2 from the germline V gene are SGHVS and FNYEAQ. With the Oncomine TCR Beta short-read assay, DNA from cultured CD4+ T cells was sequenced. Once CD4+ T cells had been cultured, genomic DNA was extracted from them. TCRdb redid the calling of the PCR reads with MiXCR, one entry per CDR3 protein. The table records about 21,000 distinct CDR3 sequences, around 50% of them present only once. Concerning this clonotype: Its antigen remains unknown.

Noted treatment: roughly ten-day PBMC culture with coronavirus spike peptide pools or control peptides (ViraFEST assay). This receptor was obtained from a human donor who had recovered from COVID-19. This chain uses TRBV7-6 with TRBJ2-4, with 8 bases matching TRBD2. The sequenced material came from CD4+ T cells from blood, cultured in vitro. The CDR3 here is CASSLDTGGRGNIQYF. CDR3 nucleotides: TGTGCCAGCAGCTTAGACACGGGAGGGCGGGGAAACATTCAGTACTTC.